What follows are 2 T cell receptor beta chains derived from one specimen sequenced in a study of blood T cell dynamics during melanoma immunotherapy. Stated time point: week 3, after first cycle of checkpoint inhibitor. The table came from immunoSEQ multiplex PCR; TCRdb's copy has only in-frame clones and leaves some out. The repertoire holds 11,000 to 15,000 clones, 86% seen once, with roughly 4.8% in the top ten. The specimen comprised blood, sampled from a patient treated with checkpoint blockade. These receptors were obtained from a human donor with melanoma.

The chain has TRBV30 and TRBJ1-6, with no clear D. Looked up from germline, CDR1 is GTSNPN and CDR2 is SVGIG (reference sequence). Deletions cut 1 base from V and 8 bases from J, with 12 bases between. The CDR3 contains 14 residues. Here the CDR3 reads CAWSADRFYSPLHF. The CDR3 DNA reads as TGTGCCTGGAGTGCCGACCGATTCTATTCACCCCTCCACTTT.

This chain uses TRBV5-1 with TRBJ1-1, with no clear D. Germline CDR1 is SGHRS and CDR2 is YFSETQ. The CDR3 consists of 14 residues. V was shortened by 1 base and J by 3 bases, with 10 bases between the two germline ends. In DNA, the CDR3 is TGCGCCAGCAGCTTGATGGGCCCTGACACTGAAGCTTTCTTT. Protein sequence: CASSLMGPDTEAFF. Based on the CDR3 plus reference TRBV5-1 and TRBJ1-1, the full variable domain is KAGVTQTPRYLIKTRGQQVTLSCSPISGHRSVSWYQQTPGQGLQFLFEYFSETQRNKGNFPGRFSGRQFSNSRSEMNVSTLELGDSALYLCASSLMGPDTEAFFGQGTRLTVV.